This T cell receptor (beta chain) came from a study of blood T cell repertoires in COVID-19. Whole-study context: Sites across the United States, Italy and Spain contributed samples from acute and convalescent COVID-19. From T cells, B-cell-depleted T cells, or PBMCs came the material, which was cDNA or gDNA.

V lost 0 bases and J 4 bases, leaving 8 bases between the germline ends. The CDR3 extends over 14 amino acids. Germline V gene lookup returns CDR1 SGDLS and CDR2 YYNGEE. Authors' processing steps: Amplification with reference gene primers provided the estimates of nucleated cell counts. Measured with immunoSEQ multiplex PCR; TCRdb has only the in-frame clones, and not every one. Clone size and V and J calls were adopted from that table, with D and trimming inferred from the DNA. This table has 180,000 or so clones, around 89% appearing once. This clone showed up just once. The sequence came from a middle-aged man with acute or convalescent COVID-19. V and J are TRBV9 and TRBJ2-1, with D maybe TRBD2 (6 bases). The sequenced sample was peripheral blood. The CDR3 loop is CASSVGAGYNEQFF. CDR3 nucleotide sequence: TGTGCCAGCAGCGTAGGGGCGGGGTACAATGAGCAGTTCTTC.